The 30 T cell receptor beta chains in this list originate from one sample, sequenced in a study of molecular identifiers for immune sequencing clone quantification. TCRdb called the PCR reads again in MiXCR, with one record for every CDR3 protein. This sample has some 590,000 distinct CDR3 sequences; about 25% occur once, and the top ten carry about 0.73%. Sequencing was performed on naive CD8+ T cells from blood, with Jurkat cell RNA spiked in. The subset: FACS-sorted CD8+CD4-CCR7+CD45RA+ naive T cells. The receptors were gathered from a human donor in good health. Some libraries in this study had Jurkat cell RNA spiked in.

This clonotype was observed at least ten times. The J gene is TRBJ2-3, the V gene TRBV4-1; D is unresolved. The CDR3 runs 13 residues. Germline V gene sequence: CDR1 MGHRA, CDR2 YSYEKL. V lost 0 bases and J 6 bases, leaving 7 bases between the germline ends. CDR3 DNA sequence: TGCGCCAGCAGCCAAGACTATCAGGATACGCAGTATTTT. This codes for CASSQDYQDTQYF.

About this clonotype itself: The junction shows a germline mismatch at one end, possibly a read error. Written as DNA, the CDR3 is TGTGCCGGCAGTTCCACCTCGGGGGTTATCACAGATACGCAGTATTTT. Amino acid sequence: CAGSSTSGVITDTQYF. This rearrangement joins TRBV6-2 or TRBV6-3 to TRBJ2-3; D might be TRBD2 (6 bases). The germline gives CDR1 MNHEY, CDR2 SVGEGT. The CDR3 totals 16 residues.

This clonotype appeared once. It may be a read error: a sequence one base away is much more abundant. The chain carries TRBV20-1 and TRBJ2-3, with TRBD1 matching over 12 bases. CDR1 is DFQATT, CDR2 SNEGSKA, per germline (reference sequence). The CDR3 loop spans 18 amino acids. The trim removed 0 bases at V and 4 bases at J, leaving 11 bases unmatched. In DNA, the CDR3 is TGCAGTGCTAGAGATATCGGGACAGGGGGCCCAAAGGCAGATACGCAGTATTTT. This gives the protein CSARDIGTGGPKADTQYF.

This clonotype was recorded a few times. The junction differs from germline at one of its ends, possibly a read error. J is TRBJ2-5 and V is TRBV7-6, with D possibly TRBD2 on 5 matching bases. CDR3 length: 14 residues. Looked up from germline, CDR1 is SGHVS and CDR2 is FNYEAQ. The CDR3 here is CASILLSGQETQYF. CDR3 bases: TGTGCCAGCATCTTATTGAGCGGCCAAGAGACCCAGTACTTC.

This clonotype was recorded at least ten times. The V and J genes are TRBV12-3 or TRBV12-4 and TRBJ2-3; 8 positions match TRBD2. This CDR3 region has 16 residues. V dropped 3 bases and J dropped 0; count of bases not matched to a gene: 5. The CDR3 is CASSLSSGLSTDTQYF. The DNA for the CDR3 is TGTGCCAGCAGTTTGTCTAGCGGGCTTAGCACAGATACGCAGTATTTT.

This clonotype was counted a few times. The V gene is TRBV7-6, the J gene TRBJ1-4; 7 nucleotides agree with TRBD1. Germline V gives CDR1 SGHVS, CDR2 FNYEAQ. The CDR3 contains 14 residues. V lost 5 bases and J lost 3; bases outside the gene matches: 3. CDR3 protein: CASSPDRANEKLFF. CDR3 DNA: TGTGCCAGCAGCCCAGACAGGGCTAATGAAAAACTGTTTTTT.

This clonotype was seen only a few times. The chain employs TRBV2 and TRBJ2-3; 10 bases are shared with TRBD1. Germline lookup yields CDR1 SNHLY and CDR2 FYNNEI. The CDR3 is made up of 15 amino acids. V lost 7 bases, J lost 2 bases, and 6 bases stayed unmatched. DNA of the CDR3: TGTGCCAGCATGACAGGGGGCAGGTACACAGATACGCAGTATTTT. Its protein product is CASMTGGRYTDTQYF.

The V and J genes are TRBV7-9 and TRBJ1-6; D gene ambiguous. This CDR3 region has 18 residues. Between the trimmed V and J ends, which lost 1 base and 0 bases, there was a span of 13 bases. Germline V gene lookup returns CDR1 SEHNR and CDR2 FQNEAQ (reference sequence). The CDR3 region is CASSLVVAGSSYNSPLHF. CDR3 bases: TGTGCCAGCAGCTTAGTTGTGGCAGGTAGCTCCTATAATTCACCCCTCCACTTT.

The chain links TRBV11-2 to TRBJ1-1; possible D gene TRBD1, 5 bases. This CDR3 spans 15 amino acids. Deletions cut 1 base from V and 0 bases from J, with 9 bases between. Germline-derived CDR1 and CDR2 are SGHAT and FQNNGV. The CDR3 DNA follows: TGTGCCAGCAGCTTAGGGGTGGGGGTGAACACTGAAGCTTTCTTT. It specifies CASSLGVGVNTEAFF.

This rearrangement joins TRBV28 to TRBJ1-1; the D is unclear. Trimming cost V 5 bases and J 9 bases, with 10 bases left between them. CDR1 is MDHEN, CDR2 SYDVKM, per germline. The CDR3 loop spans 11 amino acids. The CDR3 bases are TGTGCCAGCAGTCTAGGCTTTAAAGCTTTCTTT. Amino acids: CASSLGFKAFF.

This clonotype was recorded at least ten times. The V call is TRBV12-3 or TRBV12-4, the J call TRBJ1-5, with a possible D match to TRBD1 (5 bases). The CDR3 length is 14 residues. The V end lost 1 base, the J end lost 6 bases, and 10 bases lay between the germline ends. CDR3 sequence (DNA): TGTGCCAGCAGTTTAGGGCCAGGGTCTCAGCCCCAGCATTTT. Translated, it gives CASSLGPGSQPQHF.

A word on this clonotype: A clone one base away is much larger, so this may be a read error. The gene calls are TRBV12-3 or TRBV12-4 and TRBJ2-3; D unresolved. CDR3 length: 15 residues. V was shortened by 0 bases and J by 2 bases, with 9 bases between the two germline ends. The CDR3 region has the DNA TGTGCCAGCAGTTTAGCGGTCTTCCACACAGATACGCAGTATTTT. Translation: CASSLAVFHTDTQYF.

This clonotype has ten or more counts. The chain recombines TRBV5-6 with TRBJ2-7; perhaps TRBD2 as D (6 bases). The V and J ends lost 3 bases and 0 bases respectively, with 10 bases between them. From germline, CDR1 is SGHDT and CDR2 YYEEEE. The CDR3 runs to 14 residues. The CDR3 here is CASSWGLTSYEQYF. For the CDR3, the DNA is TGTGCCAGCAGCTGGGGACTGACCTCCTACGAGCAGTACTTC.

This chain uses TRBV9 with TRBJ2-7, with 7 nucleotides matching TRBD1. V lost 0 bases and J lost 4; bases outside the gene matches: 7. This CDR3 is 15 amino acids long. CDR1 is SGDLS and CDR2 is YYNGEE in the germline V gene. DNA of the CDR3: TGTGCCAGCAGCGTAGGGCAACAGGGGCCTTACGAGCAGTACTTC. Residues: CASSVGQQGPYEQYF.

This clonotype appeared a single time. It may be a read error: a sequence one base away is much more abundant. This chain links TRBV5-1 with TRBJ2-7; D is unclear. This CDR3 is built from 16 residues. CDR1 SGHRS and CDR2 YFSETQ come from the germline V gene. The V gene lost 0 bases and the J gene lost 2 bases, with 15 bases spanning the gap. The CDR3 DNA reads as TGCGCCAGCAGCTTGGGGATAGGTTTGAAAACCTACGAGCAGTACTTC. It encodes CASSLGIGLKTYEQYF.

The rearrangement uses TRBV12-3 or TRBV12-4 and TRBJ2-7; the match to TRBD2 covers 9 bases. The CDR3 consists of 14 residues. V shed 2 bases and J 5 bases; nucleotides not matched to a gene: 4. CDR3 DNA: TGTGCCAGCAGTTTAAGCGGGGGGCCCGACGAGCAGTACTTC. Translated, it gives CASSLSGGPDEQYF.

The chain recombines TRBV6-2 or TRBV6-3 with TRBJ2-1; D unresolved. The CDR3 contains 10 residues. Germline V CDR1 and CDR2: MNHEY, SVGEGT. CDR3 nucleotides: TGTGTCTCAAGGAAGAATGAGCAGTTCTTC. Translation: CVSRKNEQFF.

V gene TRBV7-2 combines with J gene TRBJ1-6; tentative D call: TRBD1 (5 bases). Per germline, CDR1 SGHTA and CDR2 FQGNSA. V lost 6 bases, J lost 8 bases, and 14 bases lay in between. CDR3 length: 14 amino acids. The CDR3 here is CASSPGIRDSPLHF. The CDR3 coding sequence is TGTGCCAGCAGTCCAGGGATCCGTGATTCACCCCTCCACTTT.

The sample holds many counts of this clonotype. The V and J genes are TRBV5-5 and TRBJ2-3; D possibly corresponds to TRBD1 (6 bases). Germline V gene lookup returns CDR1 SGHKS and CDR2 YYEKEE (reference sequence). CDR3 length equals 14 residues. V was pared by 0 bases and J by 1 base, with 6 bases between. The CDR3 coding sequence is TGTGCCAGCAGCTTGGAGGGGGGCACAGATACGCAGTATTTT. Translation: CASSLEGGTDTQYF.

This clonotype occurred many times. The rearrangement uses TRBV3-1 and TRBJ2-7; D is unresolved. V gave up 4 bases and J gave up 3 bases, with 19 bases separating them. Germline CDR1 and CDR2: LGHDT and YNNKEL (reference sequence). This CDR3 has 16 amino acids. CDR3 residues: CASSPQPTQFGYEQYF. DNA for the CDR3: TGTGCCAGCAGCCCACAACCGACCCAGTTCGGCTACGAGCAGTACTTC.

This chain joins TRBV20-1 and TRBJ2-7; TRBD2 matches at 10 bases. Trimming at V came to 1 base and at J to 3 bases, leaving 12 bases not matched to a gene. CDR3 size: 17 residues. In germline, CDR1 is DFQATT, CDR2 SNEGSKA (reference sequence). The CDR3 nucleotides read TGCAGTGCTAGAGTCGGGGTAAGCGGGAGGGCCCTCTACGAGCAGTACTTC. It is translated as CSARVGVSGRALYEQYF.

This clonotype was recorded a few times. The chain joins TRBV19 to TRBJ2-1; D tentatively fits TRBD1 or TRBD2 (5 bases each). Looked up from germline, CDR1 is LNHDA and CDR2 is SQIVND (reference sequence). V was clipped by 4 bases and J by 10 bases, with 14 bases between them. The CDR3 has 13 amino acids. The CDR3 reads CASSNGGVREQFF. The CDR3, as DNA: TGTGCCAGTAGTAATGGGGGAGTGAGAGAGCAGTTCTTC.

In regard to this clonotype: A much larger clone lies one base from this, so it may be a read error. J is TRBJ1-5 and V is TRBV6-5; 9 nucleotides agree with TRBD1. CDR1 is MNHEY, CDR2 SVGAGI, per germline. This CDR3 is 13 amino acids long. CDR3 region: CDSSYRGLEPQHF. CDR3 DNA sequence: TGTGACAGCTCCTACAGGGGGCTGGAGCCCCAGCATTTT.

With respect to this clonotype: A much larger clone differs by one base, so this may be a read error. As the CDR3 is not closed by the conserved phenylalanine or tryptophan, this likely results from a read error. V gene TRBV6-2 or TRBV6-3 combines with J gene TRBJ1-1; unclear D gene. The length of the CDR3 is 12 residues. The ends were cut back, 4 bases at V and 7 bases at J, with 10 bases in the middle. In germline, CDR1 is MNHEY, CDR2 SVGEGT. CDR3 DNA sequence: TGTGCCAGCAGTTTCTCGTCGGGTGAAGCTTTCGTT. The encoded protein is CASSFSSGEAFV.

Note on this clonotype: This may arise from a read error, as a much more abundant clone is one base away. The chain carries TRBV6-2 or TRBV6-3 and TRBJ1-1; D remains ambiguous. V was shortened by 3 bases and J by 3 bases, with 11 bases between the two germline ends. The germline CDR1 and CDR2 sequences are MNHEY and SVGEGT. The CDR3 is 14 amino acids. The CDR3 bases are TGTGCCAGCAGTTATTTTCAGATGGACACTGAAGCTTTCTTT. Translation: CASSYFQMDTEAFF.

To note about this clonotype: Being one base from a much bigger clone, this may be a read error. This chain uses TRBV7-9 with TRBJ1-5; D is unclear. This CDR3 is built from 14 residues. Looked up from germline, CDR1 is SEHNR and CDR2 is FQNEAQ (reference sequence). The CDR3 loop reads CASSLDASNQPQQF. The CDR3 DNA reads as TGTGCCAGCAGCTTAGACGCTAGCAATCAGCCCCAGCAGTTT. The entire variable domain, with the rest obtained from reference TRBV7-9 and TRBJ1-5, is as follows: DTGVSQNPRHKITKRGQNVTFRCDPISEHNRLYWYRQTLGQGPEFLTYFQNEAQLEKSRLLSDRFSAERPKGSFSTLEIQRTEQGDSAMYLCASSLDASNQPQQFGDGTRLSIL.

On this clonotype: This may come from a read error, since a much larger clone is one base off. This chain links TRBV24-1 with TRBJ2-3, with D unclear. CDR3 length equals 14 residues. Germline V gives CDR1 KGHDR, CDR2 SFDVKD. The CDR3 loop is CAASDGSQGDTQYF. The CDR3 nucleotides are TGTGCCGCCAGTGACGGCAGTCAAGGGGATACGCAGTATTTT.

The chain uses TRBV4-3 and TRBJ1-2; tentative D call: TRBD1 (6 bases). This CDR3 has 17 residues. The V gene's germline CDR1 is LGHNA and CDR2 YSLEER. Trimming removed 3 bases at V and 4 bases at J, with 21 bases between. CDR3 residues: CASSHVIQGDSLYGYTF. In DNA form, the CDR3 reads TGCGCCAGCAGCCACGTTATACAGGGAGATTCTCTCTATGGCTACACCTTC.

Of note for this clonotype: At one boundary the junction diverges from the germline segment, which might be a read error. The V call is TRBV4-3, the J call TRBJ2-3; D gene unclear. The CDR3 covers 17 residues. Per the germline V gene, CDR1 is LGHNA and CDR2 is YSLEER. Here the CDR3 reads CASSHVGPIGFTDTQNF. The CDR3 DNA reads TGCGCCAGCAGCCACGTAGGACCGATTGGATTCACAGATACGCAGAATTTT.

Concerning this clonotype itself: Here the CDR3 omits its conserved ending phenylalanine or tryptophan, so a read error is the likely source. V and J are TRBV19 and TRBJ2-7, with 8 bases that match TRBD1. This CDR3 contains 13 residues. Per the germline V gene, CDR1 is LNHDA and CDR2 is SQIVND (reference sequence). V dropped 5 bases and J dropped 4; count of bases not matched to a gene: 4. The CDR3 reads CASSSTGGYEQYS. CDR3 sequence (DNA): TGTGCCAGTAGTTCCACAGGGGGATACGAGCAGTACTCC.